The present T cell receptor (beta chain) was sequenced within a study of memory CD4+ T cells and cytomegalovirus serostatus. Study-wide context: This sample comes from healthy Belgian adults, about 10 CMV seropositive, approximately 23 seronegative. The study, taken as a whole, reports: The CMV-associated TCR signature appears largely within the CD4+ memory repertoire. CD4+ memory repertoires contained about 40% of the 164 reported CMV TCRbeta sequences.

J gave up 2 bases and V 1 base, and 13 bases lay outside the gene matches. The CDR3 has 18 residues. CDR1 and CDR2 from the germline V gene are SGHAT and FQNNGV. TCRdb's copy holds only in-frame clones and misses some; the assay was immunoSEQ multiplex PCR. The data show over 40,000 clones, 82% seen once. About this clone itself: Its antigen remains unidentified.

The sort gate was single viable CD3+CD4+CD8-CD45RO+ cells for memory CD4+ T cells. This rearrangement joins TRBV11-2 to TRBJ1-2, with TRBD1 identical over 7 bases. This TCR was sampled from an adult in good health and CMV-seronegative. Specimen: memory CD4+ T cells from blood. The CDR3: CASSLGDSRIHTNYGYTF. The CDR3 region has the DNA TGTGCCAGCAGCTTAGGGGACAGCCGAATTCACACCAACTATGGCTACACCTTC.